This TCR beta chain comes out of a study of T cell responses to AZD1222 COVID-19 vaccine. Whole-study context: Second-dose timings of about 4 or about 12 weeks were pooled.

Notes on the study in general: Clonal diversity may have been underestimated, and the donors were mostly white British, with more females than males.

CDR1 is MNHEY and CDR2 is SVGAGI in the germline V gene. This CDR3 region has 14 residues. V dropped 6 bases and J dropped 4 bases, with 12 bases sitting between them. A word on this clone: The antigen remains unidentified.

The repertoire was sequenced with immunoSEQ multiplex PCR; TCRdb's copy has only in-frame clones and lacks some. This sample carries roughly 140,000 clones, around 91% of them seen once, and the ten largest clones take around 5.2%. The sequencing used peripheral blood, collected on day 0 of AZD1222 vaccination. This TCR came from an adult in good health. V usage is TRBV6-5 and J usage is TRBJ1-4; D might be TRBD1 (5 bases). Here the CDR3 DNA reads TGTGCCAGCAGGAGGGACGGGCATAATGAAAAACTGTTTTTT. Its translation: CASRRDGHNEKLFF.